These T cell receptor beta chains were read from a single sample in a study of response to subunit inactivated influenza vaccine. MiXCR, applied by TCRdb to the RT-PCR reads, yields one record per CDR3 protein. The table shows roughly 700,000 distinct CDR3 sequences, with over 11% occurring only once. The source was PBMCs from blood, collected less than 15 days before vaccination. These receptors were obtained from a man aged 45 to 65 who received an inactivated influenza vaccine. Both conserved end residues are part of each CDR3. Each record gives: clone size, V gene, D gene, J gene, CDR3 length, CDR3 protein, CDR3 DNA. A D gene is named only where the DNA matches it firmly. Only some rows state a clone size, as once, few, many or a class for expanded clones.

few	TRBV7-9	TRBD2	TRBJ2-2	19	CASSKVGVAGDLYTGELFF	TGTGCCAGCAGTAAAGTGGGAGTAGCGGGAGATCTGTACACCGGGGAGCTGTTTTTT
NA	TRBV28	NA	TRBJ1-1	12	CATQKRDTEAFF	TGTGCCACCCAAAAGAGGGACACTGAAGCTTTCTTT
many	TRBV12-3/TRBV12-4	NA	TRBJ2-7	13	CASSFGQYYEQYF	TGTGCCAGCAGTTTCGGGCAGTACTACGAGCAGTACTTC
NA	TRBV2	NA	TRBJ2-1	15	CASSGGLAPYNEQFF	TGTGCCAGCAGTGGAGGGTTAGCGCCTTACAATGAGCAGTTCTTC
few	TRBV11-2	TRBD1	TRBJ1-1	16	CASSMTGLVVVAEAFF	TGTGCCAGCAGCATGACAGGGCTAGTCGTAGTCGCTGAAGCTTTCTTT
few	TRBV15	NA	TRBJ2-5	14	CATSRDRKGETQYF	TGTGCCACCAGCAGAGATAGGAAGGGAGAGACCCAGTACTTC
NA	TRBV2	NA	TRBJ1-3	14	CASRNLGGGNTIYF	TGTGCCAGCAGAAATCTGGGCGGTGGAAACACCATATATTTT
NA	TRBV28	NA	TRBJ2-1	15	CASSPLTGDYNEQFF	TGTGCCAGCAGCCCTCTCACGGGCGACTACAATGAGCAGTTCTTC
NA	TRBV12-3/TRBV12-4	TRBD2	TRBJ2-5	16	CASSYPRLAGVETQYF	TGTGCCAGCAGTTATCCCCGACTAGCGGGAGTTGAGACCCAGTACTTC
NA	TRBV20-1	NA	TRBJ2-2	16	CSAHHPGYSKAGELFF	TGCAGTGCTCACCACCCGGGCTACTCTAAGGCCGGGGAGCTGTTTTTT
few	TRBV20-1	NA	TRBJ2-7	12	CSALRGPYEQYF	TGCAGTGCATTGCGGGGTCCCTACGAGCAGTACTTC
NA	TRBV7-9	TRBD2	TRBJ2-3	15	CASSLLAGVGDTQYF	TGTGCCAGCAGCTTACTAGCGGGTGTCGGAGATACGCAGTATTTT
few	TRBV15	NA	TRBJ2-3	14	CATSINRATDTQYF	TGTGCCACCAGCATTAACAGGGCCACAGATACGCAGTATTTT
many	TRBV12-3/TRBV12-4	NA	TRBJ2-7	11	CATGAGNEQYF	TGTGCCACAGGGGCGGGTAACGAGCAGTACTTC
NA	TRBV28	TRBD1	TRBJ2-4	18	CASSLYFLGQGTQNIQYF	TGTGCCAGCAGTTTATATTTCTTGGGACAGGGCACCCAAAACATTCAGTACTTC
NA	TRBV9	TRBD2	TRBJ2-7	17	CASSVGLAGDHSYEQYF	TGTGCCAGCAGCGTTGGACTAGCGGGAGACCACTCCTACGAGCAGTACTTC
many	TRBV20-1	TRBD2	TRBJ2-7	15	CSARALAGGPDEQYF	TGCAGTGCTAGAGCACTAGCGGGAGGGCCAGACGAGCAGTACTTC
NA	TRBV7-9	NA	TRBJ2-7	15	CASSLKATPRGEQYF	TGTGCCAGCAGCTTAAAGGCGACGCCGCGGGGTGAGCAGTACTTC